Presented here are 9 T cell receptor beta chains from one specimen sequenced in a study of blood T cell repertoires in COVID-19. Profiling relied on immunoSEQ multiplex PCR, and the TCRdb table lists in-frame clones only, not all of them. Of about 200,000 clones in the sample, around 78% are singletons; the top ten hold approximately 3%. The specimen sequenced was peripheral blood. The origin of the receptors is a woman of 80 years or more with active or convalescent COVID-19.

V is TRBV7-9 and J is TRBJ2-7; 15 nucleotides align to TRBD2. This CDR3 spans 13 amino acids. From germline, CDR1 is SEHNR and CDR2 FQNEAQ (reference sequence). Unmatched junction bases numbered 4, after V lost 6 bases and J lost 10 bases. The CDR3 coding sequence is TGTGCCAGCAGGGGACTAGCGGGGGGATCCCAGTACTTC. This encodes CASRGLAGGSQYF.

The chain recombines TRBV5-5 with TRBJ1-5, with TRBD1 as a possible D gene (6 bases). The CDR3 contains 15 residues. The germline V and J ends were trimmed by 4 bases and 0 bases, with 11 bases remaining between them. CDR1 is SGHKS and CDR2 is YYEKEE in the germline V gene (reference sequence). The CDR3 coding sequence is TGTGCCAGCAGCGCCGGACAGTTTAGCAATCAGCCCCAGCATTTT. Translating gives CASSAGQFSNQPQHF.

The chain employs TRBV6-5 and TRBJ1-3; D remains unclear. The CDR3 has 14 amino acids. Germline CDR1 MNHEY, CDR2 SVGAGI. Trimming took 7 bases from V and 0 from J, leaving 10 bases between them. In DNA form, the CDR3 reads TGTGCCAGCACCCCGGGTGTCTCTGGAAACACCATATATTTT. It encodes CASTPGVSGNTIYF.

The count of this clone is one. The chain combines TRBV2 with TRBJ2-3; 7 positions match TRBD1. The CDR3 consists of 15 residues. V dropped 6 bases and J dropped 1; count of bases not matched to a gene: 7. Germline CDR1 and CDR2: SNHLY and FYNNEI. CDR3 loop: CASSDWDSRTDTQYF. CDR3 sequence (DNA): TGTGCCAGCAGCGACTGGGACAGCCGCACAGATACGCAGTATTTT.

V is TRBV4-3 and J is TRBJ1-4; 8 bases match TRBD1. This CDR3 comprises 16 residues. CDR1 is LGHNA and CDR2 is YSLEER in the germline V gene. Losses at the gene ends were 2 bases for V and 3 bases for J; bases not matched to a gene: 5. This CDR3 is CASSQTPTGANEKLFF. In nucleotides, the CDR3 is TGCGCCAGCAGCCAAACTCCGACAGGGGCTAATGAAAAACTGTTTTTT.

This clone has just a few counts. This CDR3 is CASSLTSAAQFF. The CDR3 DNA sequence: TGTGCCAGCAGCTTGACTAGCGCGGCGCAGTTCTTC. The chain links TRBV7-9 to TRBJ2-1; TRBD2 matches 8 bases. CDR1 and CDR2 from the germline V gene are SEHNR and FQNEAQ (reference sequence). V shed 3 bases, J shed 12 bases, and the junction held 4 bases outside the gene matches. The CDR3 is made up of 12 amino acids.

CDR3 protein: CASSPVLGPPGGNEQFF. The DNA for the CDR3 is TGTGCCAGCTCACCAGTGTTAGGTCCACCGGGGGGCAATGAGCAGTTCTTC. The chain uses TRBV18 and TRBJ2-1; 7 bases agree with TRBD2. Germline-derived CDR1 and CDR2 are KGHSH and LQKENI. Trimming cost V 2 bases and J 6 bases; bases outside gene matches: 13. This CDR3 contains 17 residues.

This clone was recorded only once. This chain uses TRBV7-9 with TRBJ1-1, with D possibly matching TRBD1 (5 bases). The V end lost 5 bases, the J end lost 5 bases, and 9 bases lay between the germline ends. CDR1 and CDR2 from the germline V gene are SEHNR and FQNEAQ (reference sequence). The CDR3 covers 12 residues. This CDR3 is CASSTPGTEAFF. CDR3 DNA sequence: TGTGCCAGCAGCACCCCAGGGACTGAAGCTTTCTTT.

In DNA form, the CDR3 reads TGTGCCAGCAGCTTAGATGGGACAGGGGGCTTCAATGAGCAGTTCTTC. Translated, it gives CASSLDGTGGFNEQFF. The genes are TRBV11-2 and TRBJ2-1, with 12 bases identical to TRBD1. J lost 6 bases, V lost 0 bases, and 3 bases had no gene match. The CDR3 extends over 16 amino acids. Germline CDR1 SGHAT, CDR2 FQNNGV.